Listed below are T cell receptor beta chains from one sample, sequenced in a study of response to subunit inactivated influenza vaccine. MiXCR, run by TCRdb on the RT-PCR reads, gives a single entry per CDR3 protein. The sample shows 500,000 to 700,000 distinct CDR3 sequences, 20% to 25% of them seen only once. The same data also contributed to another study, on T cells expressing NK-cell markers.

The sequencing here drew on CD4+ T cells sorted from PBMCs, taken approximately 12 days after vaccination. These receptor sequences come from a man in his fifties who received an inactivated influenza vaccine. CDR3s include the opening cysteine and the closing phenylalanine or tryptophan. A D gene is named only where the DNA matches it firmly. A row's size may be missing; if present it is once, few, many or a size class.

length	J	size	D	V	DNA	CDR3
14	TRBJ2-3	few	NA	TRBV20-1	TGCAGTGCAACCGGGCTCCCGGCCACAGATACGCAGTATTTT	CSATGLPATDTQYF
17	TRBJ2-3	NA	TRBD2	TRBV29-1	TGCAGCGTGGAACTAGCGGGAGGGCCGGTTAGCACAGATACGCAGTATTTT	CSVELAGGPVSTDTQYF
16	TRBJ2-5	NA	TRBD2	TRBV5-1	TGCGCCAGCAGCTTGGCCACGACCCTAGCGGGAGAGACCCAGTACTTC	CASSLATTLAGETQYF
15	TRBJ2-5	NA	TRBD2	TRBV4-3	TGCGCCAGCAGTCCGGAACTAGCGGTCCAAGAGACCCAGTACTTC	CASSPELAVQETQYF
14	TRBJ2-6	NA	NA	TRBV7-9	TGTGCCTCCAAAACAGGGTCTGGGGCCAACGTCCTGACTTTC	CASKTGSGANVLTF
14	TRBJ2-7	few	TRBD2	TRBV20-1	TGCAGTGCTAGCCCGACTAGCAATTCCTACGAGCAGTACTTC	CSASPTSNSYEQYF
16	TRBJ1-6	NA	NA	TRBV27	TGTGCCAGCAGCCGCTCGGGGCCCCGGAATAATTCACCCCTCCACTTT	CASSRSGPRNNSPLHF
12	TRBJ2-1	NA	NA	TRBV7-6	TGTGCCAGCAGCCTCATACAGGGTGAGCAGTTCTTC	CASSLIQGEQFF
14	TRBJ2-3	many	NA	TRBV9	TGTGCCAGCAGCGTAGAAGTTAGCACAGATACGCAGTATTTT	CASSVEVSTDTQYF
15	TRBJ2-3	few	NA	TRBV20-1	TGCAGTGCCCCACCGCCCGCAGGGGGGGGAGATACGCAGTATTTT	CSAPPPAGGGDTQYF
15	TRBJ2-3	few	NA	TRBV7-9	TGTGCCAGCAGATCCGGCGGTACTAGCACAGATACGCAGTATTTT	CASRSGGTSTDTQYF
15	TRBJ2-3	NA	TRBD1	TRBV6-2/TRBV6-3	TGTGCCAGCAGCTGGACAGGGATTAGGACAGATACGCAGTATTTT	CASSWTGIRTDTQYF
15	TRBJ2-1	NA	NA	TRBV7-2	TGTGCCAGCAGCATAACACAGGACTCCTACAATGAGCAGTTCTTC	CASSITQDSYNEQFF
16	TRBJ2-4	NA	TRBD2	TRBV5-1	TGCGCCAGCAGCTTGAAGGCTAGCGGGGGCCAAAACATTCAGTACTTC	CASSLKASGGQNIQYF
14	TRBJ2-2	few	TRBD2	TRBV9	TGTGCCAGCAGCGCGGAGCGGGAGGCCGGGGAGCTGTTTTTT	CASSAEREAGELFF
12	TRBJ2-3	NA	NA	TRBV6-2/TRBV6-3	TGTGCCAGCGCTCCAGAACTAAATACGCAGTATTTT	CASAPELNTQYF
16	TRBJ2-1	NA	NA	TRBV14	TGTGCCAGCAGCCCCCAGTCCGGCAGTAGAAGGAATGAGCAGTTCTTC	CASSPQSGSRRNEQFF
13	TRBJ2-7	NA	NA	TRBV2	TGTGCCAGCAGTCGGACGGGGACTCTCGAGCAGTACTTC	CASSRTGTLEQYF
11	TRBJ2-7	NA	NA	TRBV7-9	TGTGCCAGCAGCTATGACAGTATCGAAGACTTC	CASSYDSIEDF
13	TRBJ1-2	NA	NA	TRBV6-1	TGTGCCAGCAGTCCCACAGGGCGGCTTGGCTACACCTTC	CASSPTGRLGYTF
11	TRBJ1-5	few	NA	TRBV27	TGTGCCAGCAGTTTAAAACGGCCCCAGCATTTT	CASSLKRPQHF
17	TRBJ2-6	NA	NA	TRBV4-1	TGCGCCAGCAGCCAACGCATGGACCGCTCTGGGGCCAACGTCCTGACTTTC	CASSQRMDRSGANVLTF
15	TRBJ2-7	NA	NA	TRBV20-1	TGCAGTGCTAGAGGGGACTCGTTCGGGTCCTACGAGCAGTACTTC	CSARGDSFGSYEQYF
14	TRBJ2-7	NA	TRBD1	TRBV6-5	TGTGCCAGCAGTTATGGGACAGGGGATCTCGAGCAGTACTTC	CASSYGTGDLEQYF
14	TRBJ2-1	NA	NA	TRBV5-6	TGTGCCAGCAGCTTGTACAGCCTTTACAATGAGCAGTTCTTC	CASSLYSLYNEQFF
15	TRBJ2-7	NA	NA	TRBV3-1	TGTGCCAGCAGCCCCCATCCACGTAGCTCCTACGAGCAGTACTTC	CASSPHPRSSYEQYF
14	TRBJ1-2	NA	TRBD1	TRBV20-1	TGCAGTGCCACTAGAACAGGGGGCACTGATGGCTACACCTTC	CSATRTGGTDGYTF
18	TRBJ2-2	NA	TRBD1	TRBV11-2	TGTGCCAGCAGCTTAGTCGGGACAGGGGGATGGAACACCGGGGAGCTGTTTTTT	CASSLVGTGGWNTGELFF
17	TRBJ2-1	NA	TRBD2	TRBV9	TGTGCCAGCAGCGTAGACCCTACTAGCGGGGTAACCAATGAGCAGTTCTTC	CASSVDPTSGVTNEQFF
16	TRBJ1-1	NA	TRBD1	TRBV12-3/TRBV12-4	TGTGCCAGCAGTTCCACCGCAGGACAGGGTCACGCTGAAGCTTTCTTT	CASSSTAGQGHAEAFF
14	TRBJ2-1	NA	TRBD1	TRBV11-2	TGTGCCAGCAGCGTTTCCGGGACAGGCAATGAGCAGTTCTTC	CASSVSGTGNEQFF
15	TRBJ2-1	few	TRBD2	TRBV5-1	TGCGCCAGCAGCCCGGGGGGGACCTCATACAATGAGCAGTTCTTC	CASSPGGTSYNEQFF
18	TRBJ2-4	NA	NA	TRBV21-1	TGTGCCAGCAATTCCGAACAGGACGATAACCTGGCCAAAAACATTCAGTACTTC	CASNSEQDDNLAKNIQYF
13	TRBJ2-3	once	TRBD2	TRBV2	TGTGCCAGCAGCGGCCAGCGGGAAGATACGCAGTATTTT	CASSGQREDTQYF
12	TRBJ2-1	NA	NA	TRBV7-2	TGTGCCAGCAGCTTAGGGGAGTATGAGCAGTTCTTC	CASSLGEYEQFF
18	TRBJ2-1	few	TRBD2	TRBV4-1	TGCGCCAGCAGCCTCTACAAACCCGGGACTAGCGGGAGTGATGAGCAGTTCTTC	CASSLYKPGTSGSDEQFF
14	TRBJ2-7	NA	NA	TRBV7-9	TGTGCCAGCAGCTTATTCGAGAATAGACACGAGCAGTACTTC	CASSLFENRHEQYF
15	TRBJ2-5	NA	TRBD2	TRBV5-1	TGCGCCAGCAGCTTAAGCGGGGGGCTCCAAGAGACCCAGTACTTC	CASSLSGGLQETQYF
15	TRBJ2-1	NA	TRBD1	TRBV15	TGTGCCACCAGCGACCGGGACAGGCCTTACAATGAGCAGTTCTTC	CATSDRDRPYNEQFF
16	TRBJ1-5	NA	NA	TRBV5-6	TGTGCCAGCAGCTCCGGATTGGGCCACAGCAATCAGCCCCAGCATTTT	CASSSGLGHSNQPQHF
16	TRBJ2-7	NA	TRBD2	TRBV5-5	TGTGCCAGCAGTCTCGGACTAGCGGGAGGCACCTACGAGCAGTACTTC	CASSLGLAGGTYEQYF
10	TRBJ2-5	NA	NA	TRBV20-1	TGCAGTGCCACACGGGCACGCTCCCACTTC	CSATRARSHF
15	TRBJ1-1	NA	NA	TRBV12-3/TRBV12-4	TGTGCCAGCAGTTTTCGGGGGGCCGGCGGCACTGAAGCTTTCTTT	CASSFRGAGGTEAFF
12	TRBJ2-5	NA	NA	TRBV20-1	TGCAGTGCGAACCGGGTCCAAGAGACCCAGTACTTC	CSANRVQETQYF
17	TRBJ1-2	few	NA	TRBV12-3/TRBV12-4	TGTGCCAGCAGTCCCACAATCCCCAGGGGAGCTAACTATGGCTACACCTTC	CASSPTIPRGANYGYTF
14	TRBJ1-5	NA	NA	TRBV6-5	TGTGCCAGCAGTTACGGGGGGGGAGATCAGCCCCAGCATTTT	CASSYGGGDQPQHF
13	TRBJ2-5	NA	NA	TRBV5-1	TGCGCCAGCAGCTTGCTTGGAGGAGAGACCCAGTACTTC	CASSLLGGETQYF
14	TRBJ2-7	NA	TRBD1	TRBV7-9	TGTGCCAGCAGCTTTCCGGGACAGGTTTACGAGCAGTACTTC	CASSFPGQVYEQYF
11	TRBJ2-7	NA	NA	TRBV10-3	TGTGCCATCTTCGACAGGAACGAGCAGTACTTC	CAIFDRNEQYF
16	TRBJ2-1	NA	NA	TRBV6-4	TGTGCCAGCAGTGATTCGGGTCTTCAGTCCTACAATGAGCAGTTCTTC	CASSDSGLQSYNEQFF
14	TRBJ2-7	NA	TRBD2	TRBV15	TGTGCCACGCGAGATCCGGGGGGGGTATACGAGCAGTACTTC	CATRDPGGVYEQYF
14	TRBJ2-3	few	NA	TRBV20-1	TGCAGTGCTAGCAAAGCGTATGTTGCAGATACGCAGTATTTT	CSASKAYVADTQYF
14	TRBJ1-1	NA	NA	TRBV20-1	TGCAGTGCCCCTGACAGGACTACTAACACTGAAGCTTTCTTT	CSAPDRTTNTEAFF